This T cell receptor beta chain emerged from a study of T cell changes during pregnancy in multiple sclerosis. Sequencing used immunoSEQ multiplex PCR; TCRdb keeps in-frame clones, though not all of them. The sample holds around 36,000 clones; around 94% are singletons and the top ten take over 0.95%. The TCR originated in a female donor with multiple sclerosis, enrolled in a pregnancy study. Sample: peripheral blood, taken before pregnancy.

The DNA for the CDR3 is TGTGCCAGCAGTGCCGGACAGGGACCAAGCAATCAGCCCCAGCATTTT. Its protein product is CASSAGQGPSNQPQHF. The rearrangement joins TRBV6-1 to TRBJ1-5; 8 bases map to TRBD1. V lost 4 bases, J lost 1 base, and 6 bases stayed unmatched. Germline V gives CDR1 MNHNS, CDR2 SASEGT. CDR3 length equals 16 residues.